Each of the 30 T cell receptor beta chains below was sequenced from the same sample in a study of siplizumab effects on memory and regulatory T cells. Clones were read by immunoSEQ multiplex PCR, and TCRdb kept only the in-frame ones, dropping some. The sample holds over 80,000 clones; over 90% are singletons and the top ten take 1% to 1.5%. Sequenced: non-Treg CD4+ T cells sorted from blood. The receptors were sampled from a human donor in good health.

The chain uses TRBV18 and TRBJ1-5; a weak D match, TRBD1 (5 bases). Germline V gives CDR1 KGHSH, CDR2 LQKENI. The CDR3 is made up of 16 amino acids. V lost 6 bases, J lost 2 bases, and 17 bases lay in between. The CDR3 coding sequence is TGTGCCAGCTCGTTCAACTCCCCGGGGGGCAATCAGCCCCAGCATTTT. This translates into CASSFNSPGGNQPQHF.

This clone was recorded a few times. The J gene is TRBJ2-7, the V gene TRBV6-4; D is perhaps TRBD2 (6 bases). CDR1 is MRHNA, CDR2 SNTAGT, per germline. CDR3 length: 16 amino acids. Trimming stripped 5 bases from V and 5 bases from J, with 22 bases between. The DNA of the CDR3 is TGTGCCAGCAGTCCCGGAGGAGGGGTCGGGTCGGACGAGCAGTACTTC. As protein: CASSPGGGVGSDEQYF.

CDR3 nucleotide sequence: TGTGCCAGCAGCTCGGGGACAGGGTCGCGTATAAGCACTGAAGCTTTCTTT. This encodes CASSSGTGSRISTEAFF. The chain employs TRBV5-8 and TRBJ1-1; 9 bases line up with TRBD1. CDR3 size: 17 residues. The J segment lost 4 bases and the V segment lost 3 bases, leaving 13 bases of the junction unmatched. The germline V gene encodes CDR1 SGHTS and CDR2 YDEGEE.

This clone appeared a single time. The chain couples TRBV7-9 to TRBJ2-1; D is ambiguous. The CDR3 consists of 14 residues. Trimming cost V 5 bases and J 0 bases, with 8 bases left between them. Germline lookup yields CDR1 SEHNR and CDR2 FQNEAQ (reference sequence). The CDR3: CASSPLSSYNEQFF. The CDR3 DNA follows: TGTGCCAGCAGCCCTCTGAGCTCCTACAATGAGCAGTTCTTC.

V is TRBV27 and J is TRBJ2-7; D not certain. CDR1 is MNHEY, CDR2 SMNVEV, per germline (reference sequence). The CDR3 is made up of 13 amino acids. V lost 6 bases to trimming and J lost 3 bases, with 12 bases between them. CDR3 nucleotide sequence: TGTGCCAGCAGCCGTAACCTAATCTACGAGCAGTACTTC. As protein: CASSRNLIYEQYF.

This clone was picked up one time. The chain links TRBV2 to TRBJ1-2; D is possibly TRBD1 (6 bases). CDR1 is SNHLY, CDR2 FYNNEI, per germline. The CDR3 loop spans 14 amino acids. V was clipped by 7 bases and J by 1 base, with 13 bases between them. DNA for the CDR3: TGTGCCAGCATGAGACAGGTCGATAACTATGGCTACACCTTC. Translation: CASMRQVDNYGYTF.

The DNA for the CDR3 is TGCGCCAGCAGCTTGCGGGACTCCGGGGAGCTGTTTTTT. It is translated as CASSLRDSGELFF. The chain employs TRBV5-1 and TRBJ2-2; D is possibly TRBD2 (6 bases). Trimming removed 1 base at V and 6 bases at J, with 7 bases between. The CDR3 length is 13 residues. Looked up from germline, CDR1 is SGHRS and CDR2 is YFSETQ.

The chain recombines TRBV28 with TRBJ2-2, with D maybe TRBD2 (5 bases). This CDR3 has 14 residues. Germline CDR1 MDHEN, CDR2 SYDVKM. As DNA, the CDR3 is TGTGCATCGAGGGCGGGCGGAAACACCGGGGAGCTGTTTTTT. Protein sequence: CASRAGGNTGELFF.

CDR3 sequence reads: CSVEVRIRGNEQFF. The CDR3 DNA reads as TGCAGCGTTGAAGTTCGAATTAGGGGCAATGAGCAGTTCTTC. The V and J genes are TRBV29-1 and TRBJ2-1, with TRBD1 as a possible D gene (5 bases). Trimming removed 1 base from V and 6 bases from J, with 13 bases in between. This CDR3 is 14 amino acids long. The V gene's germline CDR1 is SQVTM and CDR2 ANQGSEA.

The genes are TRBV6-6 and TRBJ2-3; D is tentatively TRBD1 or TRBD2 (6 bases each). V lost 2 bases and J 2 bases, leaving 8 bases between the germline ends. The CDR3 runs to 14 residues. Germline loops: CDR1 MNHNY, CDR2 SVGAGI (reference sequence). The CDR3 sequence is CASSYGGLTDTQYF. DNA for the CDR3: TGTGCCAGCAGTTACGGGGGGCTCACAGATACGCAGTATTTT.

The chain links TRBV10-3 to TRBJ1-1, with a tentative D call TRBD1 (5 bases). This CDR3 is 15 amino acids long. Trimming left V 2 bases short and J 1 base short, with 11 bases between. CDR1 and CDR2 (germline): ENHRY, SYGVKD. The CDR3 nucleotides read TGTGCCATCAGTGAGGCAGGGTCTGGGAACACTGAAGCTTTCTTT. It specifies CAISEAGSGNTEAFF.

The rearrangement links TRBV7-9 to TRBJ1-3; 7 bases match TRBD1. Germline-derived CDR1 and CDR2 are SEHNR and FQNEAQ (reference sequence). The ends lost 5 bases at V and 0 bases at J; junction bases unmatched: 16. The CDR3 contains 19 residues. In nucleotides, the CDR3 is TGTGCCAGCAGCCACCCGGTCGGGACAGCGAATTACTCTGGAAACACCATATATTTT. Its translation is CASSHPVGTANYSGNTIYF.

The V gene is TRBV28, the J gene TRBJ1-1, with 7 bases that match TRBD1. The V segment lost 7 bases and the J segment 5 bases; nucleotides outside the gene matches: 16. The CDR3 spans 16 residues. Germline CDR1 and CDR2: MDHEN and SYDVKM. The DNA of the CDR3 is TGTGCCAGCAACCCCTGGGGCAGGGGGTTTGGGACTGAAGCTTTCTTT. Translation: CASNPWGRGFGTEAFF.

This CDR3 reads CSVAATRLQETQYF. Here the CDR3 DNA reads TGCAGCGTTGCGGCGACACGGCTCCAAGAGACCCAGTACTTC. This sequence joins TRBV29-1 and TRBJ2-5; D remains ambiguous. The CDR3 loop spans 14 amino acids. V lost 4 bases, J lost 1 base, and 13 bases lay in between. Per germline, CDR1 SQVTM and CDR2 ANQGSEA. The full variable domain, its missing parts supplied by reference TRBV29-1 and TRBJ2-5, is SAVISQKPSRDICQRGTSLTIQCQVDSQVTMMFWYRQQPGQSLTLIATANQGSEATYESGFVIDKFPISRPNLTFSTLTVSNMSPEDSSIYLCSVAATRLQETQYFGPGTRLLVL.

The CDR3 DNA reads TGTGCCAGCAGCATATGGGGTCTGATCTATGGCTACACCTTC. Encoded protein: CASSIWGLIYGYTF. The rearrangement uses TRBV7-3 and TRBJ1-2; no clear D gene. The CDR3 length is 14 residues. V dropped 5 bases and J dropped 4 bases, with 14 bases sitting between them. From germline, CDR1 is SGHTA and CDR2 FQGTGA.

The sample holds one count of this clone. The genes are TRBV30 and TRBJ2-1; 10 nucleotides line up with TRBD2. The V and J ends lost 5 bases and 7 bases, in that order; junction bases with no gene match: 14. The germline CDR1 and CDR2 sequences are GTSNPN and SVGIG (reference sequence). This CDR3 is built from 16 residues. The CDR3 DNA reads TGTGCCTGGGGCGCGGGGCTAGCGGGAGTGAGGAATGAGCAGTTCTTC. This encodes CAWGAGLAGVRNEQFF. Variable domain in full (rest from reference TRBV30 and TRBJ2-1): SQTIHQWPATLVQPVGSPLSLECTVEGTSNPNLYWYRQAAGRGLQLLFYSVGIGQISSEVPQNLSASRPQDRQFILSSKKLLLSDSGFYLCAWGAGLAGVRNEQFFGPGTRLTVL.

The V and J genes are TRBV28 and TRBJ1-2; 12 bases line up with TRBD1. The CDR3 is made up of 18 amino acids. CDR1 and CDR2 from the germline V gene are MDHEN and SYDVKM. The V segment lost 6 bases and the J segment 3 bases; nucleotides outside the gene matches: 14. The CDR3 loop is CASRRSGFGTGGDYGYTF. As DNA, the CDR3 is TGTGCCAGCAGGAGGAGCGGTTTCGGGACAGGGGGCGACTATGGCTACACCTTC.

This chain joins TRBV2 and TRBJ1-5, with D uncertain. Trimming cost V 5 bases and J 4 bases, with 3 bases left between them. The CDR3 sequence is 11 residues long. Germline assignment: CDR1 SNHLY and CDR2 FYNNEI. CDR3 amino acids: CASSRNQPQHF. The CDR3 DNA is TGTGCCAGCAGTCGAAATCAGCCCCAGCATTTT.

This clone appeared a single time. The V gene is TRBV5-4, the J gene TRBJ2-7; perhaps TRBD2 as D (5 bases). The ends were cut back, 3 bases at V and 6 bases at J, with 16 bases in the middle. The CDR3 covers 14 residues. CDR1 is SGHNT, CDR2 YYREEE, per germline (reference sequence). The DNA of the CDR3 is TGTGCCAGCAGCTCGGTGGGAGAAGGTTCCGAGCAGTACTTC. Translation: CASSSVGEGSEQYF.

The chain is built from TRBV19 and TRBJ1-1, with D possibly TRBD1 on 6 matching bases. CDR1 is LNHDA and CDR2 is SQIVND in the germline V gene (reference sequence). Deletions cut 9 bases from V and 0 bases from J, with 11 bases between. The length of the CDR3 is 13 residues. CDR3 sequence reads: CASHGQMNTEAFF. The DNA for the CDR3 is TGTGCCAGCCATGGACAGATGAACACTGAAGCTTTCTTT.

The CDR3 loop is CASSLADLRETQYF. Written as DNA, the CDR3 is TGTGCCAGCAGCTTGGCGGACCTGAGAGAGACCCAGTACTTC. The chain links TRBV5-5 to TRBJ2-5, with D uncertain. Trimming took 0 bases from V and 4 from J, leaving 10 bases between them. Germline V gene sequence: CDR1 SGHKS, CDR2 YYEKEE (reference sequence). The CDR3 is 14 residues long.

The chain is built from TRBV28 and TRBJ2-3; D might be TRBD1 (5 bases). Trimming left V 3 bases short and J 0 bases short, with 7 bases between. The CDR3 totals 14 residues. Per the germline V gene, CDR1 is MDHEN and CDR2 is SYDVKM. This chain's CDR3 is CASSLGPSTDTQYF. The CDR3 DNA is TGTGCCAGCAGTTTGGGGCCTAGCACAGATACGCAGTATTTT.

The genes are TRBV5-1 and TRBJ1-6, with D possibly being TRBD1 (5 bases). Between the trimmed V and J ends, which lost 0 bases and 8 bases, there was a span of 9 bases. This CDR3 has 14 amino acids. Germline CDR1 reads SGHRS; CDR2 reads YFSETQ. Here the CDR3 DNA reads TGCGCCAGCAGCTTGGGACAGTTAGATTCACCCCTCCACTTT. Protein sequence: CASSLGQLDSPLHF.

This chain links TRBV10-1 with TRBJ1-3; TRBD1 agrees at 8 bases. V dropped 5 bases and J dropped 3; count of bases not matched to a gene: 3. Germline CDR1 reads WNHNN; CDR2 reads SYGVQD (reference sequence). CDR3 length: 14 amino acids. Here the CDR3 DNA reads TGCGCCAGCAGTCAGGGGGCCGGTGGAAACACCATATATTTT. Amino acid sequence: CASSQGAGGNTIYF.

The chain employs TRBV5-1 and TRBJ2-7; D might be TRBD2 (6 bases). CDR1 is SGHRS, CDR2 YFSETQ, per germline. The length of the CDR3 is 15 residues. Trimming pared 4 bases from V and 5 bases from J, leaving 19 bases between. CDR3 bases: TGCGCCAGCAGCCCCCCTCTTCTAGCGAGGGACGAGCAGTACTTC. It codes for CASSPPLLARDEQYF. Filled out from reference TRBV5-1 and TRBJ2-7, the complete variable domain reads KAGVTQTPRYLIKTRGQQVTLSCSPISGHRSVSWYQQTPGQGLQFLFEYFSETQRNKGNFPGRFSGRQFSNSRSEMNVSTLELGDSALYLCASSPPLLARDEQYFGPGTRLTVT.

The V gene is TRBV5-1, the J gene TRBJ2-1; tentatively, D is TRBD1 or TRBD2 (5 bases each). This CDR3 region has 15 residues. V gave up 4 bases and J gave up 0 bases, with 11 bases separating them. The germline CDR1 and CDR2 sequences are SGHRS and YFSETQ. CDR3 protein: CASSDGARSYNEQFF. The CDR3 DNA sequence: TGCGCCAGCAGCGACGGGGCCCGCTCCTACAATGAGCAGTTCTTC.

This chain uses TRBV4-1 with TRBJ2-3, with D possibly TRBD2 on 5 matching bases. V lost 11 bases and J 3 bases, leaving 18 bases between the germline ends. CDR1 and CDR2 from the germline V gene are MGHRA and YSYEKL. This CDR3 contains 14 residues. CDR3 residues: CAAGDIGKTDTQYF. For the CDR3, the DNA is TGCGCCGCCGGGGATATCGGGAAAACAGATACGCAGTATTTT.

The chain combines TRBV11-2 with TRBJ2-1; no clear D gene. Germline assignment: CDR1 SGHAT and CDR2 FQNNGV. This CDR3 region has 17 residues. V shed 0 bases and J shed 0 bases, with 12 bases lying between them. CDR3 sequence reads: CASSLDGRIFSYNEQFF. DNA of the CDR3: TGTGCCAGCAGCTTAGATGGACGTATTTTCTCCTACAATGAGCAGTTCTTC.

The chain links TRBV7-3 to TRBJ2-1, with D hard to call. V gave up 4 bases and J gave up 5 bases, with 6 bases separating them. The CDR3 spans 12 residues. Per the germline V gene, CDR1 is SGHTA and CDR2 is FQGTGA. The CDR3 sequence: CASSSNDNEQFF. The CDR3 DNA reads as TGTGCCAGCAGCTCGAACGACAATGAGCAGTTCTTC.

The J gene is TRBJ2-7, the V gene TRBV11-2, with D uncertain. This CDR3 has 13 residues. Germline V lookup: CDR1 SGHAT, CDR2 FQNNGV. The V end lost 1 base, the J end lost 3 bases, and 7 bases lay between the germline ends. CDR3 protein: CASSLGTGYEQYF. The CDR3 DNA reads TGTGCCAGCAGCTTAGGGACGGGCTACGAGCAGTACTTC.